The clone carrying this TCR beta chain was detected only once. The antigen is unknown. The study ran its PCR with 60 Vbeta and 13 Jbeta primers. Profiling relied on immunoSEQ multiplex PCR, and the TCRdb table lists in-frame clones only, not all of them. This sample has some 150,000 clones, with approximately 87% found just once. CDR1 and CDR2 from the germline V gene are SNHLY and FYNNEI. CDR3 size: 16 residues. With 8 bases clipped from V and 4 bases from J, the junction kept 14 bases outside the gene matches. This entry is derived from a study of cytomegalovirus exposure and HLA in healthy donors. The study's findings and limits: In most subjects, TCR beta sequences reportedly gave accurate predictions of HLA-A and HLA-B alleles. Reports showed the classifier diagnosing cytomegalovirus status with high specificity and sensitivity.

The sample taken for sequencing was PBMCs. This clonotype originated in a woman between 25 and 40 years old in good health and CMV-seronegative. The chain links TRBV2 to TRBJ2-3; the match to TRBD2 covers 8 bases. As DNA, the CDR3 is TGTGCCAGCGAGACTACGGGACTAGTGTATGCAGATACGCAGTATTTT. The encoded protein is CASETTGLVYADTQYF.